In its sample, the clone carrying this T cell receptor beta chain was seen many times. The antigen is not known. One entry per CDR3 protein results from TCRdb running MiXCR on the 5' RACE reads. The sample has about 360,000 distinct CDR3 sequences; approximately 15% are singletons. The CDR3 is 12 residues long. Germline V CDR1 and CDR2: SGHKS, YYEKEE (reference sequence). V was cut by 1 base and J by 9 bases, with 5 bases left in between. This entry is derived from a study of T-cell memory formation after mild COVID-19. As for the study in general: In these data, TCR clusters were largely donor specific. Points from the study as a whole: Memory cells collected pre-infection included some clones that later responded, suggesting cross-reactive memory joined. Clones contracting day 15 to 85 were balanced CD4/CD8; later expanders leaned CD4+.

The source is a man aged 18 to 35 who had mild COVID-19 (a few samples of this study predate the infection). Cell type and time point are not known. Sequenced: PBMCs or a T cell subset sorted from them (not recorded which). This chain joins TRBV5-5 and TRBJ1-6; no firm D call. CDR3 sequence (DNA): TGTGCCAGCAGCTTGTACACTTCACCCCTCCACTTT. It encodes CASSLYTSPLHF.